This TCR beta chain originates from a study of blood T cells in healthy people across ages. CDR1 is DFQATT, CDR2 SNEGSKA, per germline (reference sequence). The CDR3 length is 14 residues. The V end was cut by 1 base, the J end by 0 bases, with 8 bases between. A second PCR of 7 to 11 cycles used a sample-barcoded 5' primer and a J-beta primer mix. A single record per CDR3 protein comes from TCRdb applying MiXCR to the 5' RACE reads. This repertoire shows around 1.5 million distinct CDR3 sequences, roughly a third found once; its top ten account for about 11%. The chain is built from TRBV20-1 and TRBJ2-3; no definite D call. This clonotype was obtained from a woman aged 30 to 39 in good health. The sample was blood. CDR3: CSARVLTSTDTQYF. DNA for the CDR3: TGCAGTGCTAGAGTACTCACTAGCACAGATACGCAGTATTTT.